These 15 T cell receptor beta chains came from one sample sequenced in a study of T cell responses to AZD1222 COVID-19 vaccine. Libraries were prepared by immunoSEQ multiplex PCR; TCRdb keeps only in-frame clonotypes and omits some of them. The repertoire holds 140,000 to 150,000 clones, with around 83% as singletons. Sample: peripheral blood, taken on day 0 of MenACWY control vaccination. The receptor set was obtained from an adult in good health.

This clone has just a few counts. This chain joins TRBV3-1 (or the pseudogene TRBV3-2) and TRBJ1-6; D gene ambiguous. The germline V gene has CDR1 LGHDT and CDR2 YNNKEL (reference sequence). The CDR3 spans 15 residues. Trimming removed 4 bases at V and 5 bases at J, with 12 bases between. The CDR3 here is CASSPRGDDNSPLHF. The CDR3, as DNA: TGTGCCAGCAGCCCTAGAGGTGACGATAATTCACCCCTCCACTTT.

The rearrangement uses TRBV6-5 and TRBJ2-3, with D unclear. Trimming stripped 6 bases from V and 2 bases from J, with 6 bases between. There are 12 residues in the CDR3. Germline-derived CDR1 and CDR2 are MNHEY and SVGAGI. The CDR3 DNA reads as TGTGCCAGCAGGTTATTCACAGATACGCAGTATTTT. It encodes CASRLFTDTQYF.

The V gene is TRBV6-6, the J gene TRBJ2-3, with 11 bases matching TRBD2. Trimming took 1 base from V and 2 from J; bases not matched to a gene: 2. The CDR3 has 16 residues. In germline, CDR1 is MNHNY, CDR2 SVGAGI (reference sequence). CDR3 in DNA: TGTGCCAGCAGTTACTTGGGACTAGCGGACACAGATACGCAGTATTTT. Its protein product is CASSYLGLADTDTQYF.

The chain recombines TRBV5-6 with TRBJ1-4; tentative D call: TRBD1 (6 bases). V dropped 4 bases and J dropped 0 bases, with 10 bases sitting between them. The CDR3 spans 15 residues. Germline V gives CDR1 SGHDT, CDR2 YYEEEE. The CDR3 spells CASSATGPTNEKLFF. CDR3 coding DNA: TGTGCCAGCAGCGCCACAGGGCCAACTAATGAAAAACTGTTTTTT.

The chain is built from TRBV7-9 and TRBJ1-2, with a possible D match to TRBD1 (6 bases). V gave up 4 bases and J gave up 5 bases, with 14 bases separating them. This CDR3 has 14 residues. Germline V gives CDR1 SEHNR, CDR2 FQNEAQ (reference sequence). CDR3 loop: CASSSKGGSYGYTF. As DNA, the CDR3 is TGTGCCAGCAGCTCAAAAGGGGGGTCGTATGGCTACACCTTC.

For this clone: The same CDR3 also results from other DNA sequences found in this sample. The J gene is TRBJ1-1, the V gene TRBV3-1 (or the pseudogene TRBV3-2); TRBD1 might be the D (6 bases). Germline CDR1 reads LGHDT; CDR2 reads YNNKEL (reference sequence). V dropped 4 bases and J dropped 5 bases, with 14 bases sitting between them. The CDR3 extends over 14 amino acids. The CDR3 DNA follows: TGTGCCAGCAGCCCACAGGGTCGGGGTACTGAAGCTTTCTTT. Translation: CASSPQGRGTEAFF.

The rearrangement links TRBV25-1 to TRBJ2-1; D is ambiguous. V dropped 4 bases and J dropped 5 bases, with 12 bases sitting between them. The V gene's germline CDR1 is MGHDK and CDR2 SYGVNS. The CDR3 spans 14 residues. The CDR3 is CASSAGRGDNEQFF. As DNA, the CDR3 is TGTGCCAGCAGTGCAGGTAGAGGAGACAATGAGCAGTTCTTC.

This chain uses TRBV5-1 with TRBJ2-2; no definite D call. The CDR3 extends over 17 amino acids. Germline-derived CDR1 and CDR2 are SGHRS and YFSETQ. V was clipped by 0 bases and J by 0 bases, with 12 bases between them. In DNA, the CDR3 is TGCGCCAGCAGCTTGGTAGTAGTCCACTCGAACACCGGGGAGCTGTTTTTT. Translated, it gives CASSLVVVHSNTGELFF.

V gene TRBV9 combines with J gene TRBJ2-3; 7 nucleotides match TRBD1. Germline CDR1 and CDR2: SGDLS and YYNGEE. The CDR3 runs to 15 residues. The J segment lost 7 bases and the V segment lost 3 bases, leaving 11 bases of the junction unmatched. CDR3 sequence reads: CASSGTGTASHTQYF. CDR3 sequence (DNA): TGTGCCAGCAGCGGAACCGGGACAGCTTCACATACGCAGTATTTT.

The V and J genes are TRBV5-4 and TRBJ2-1; 7 bases line up with TRBD1. CDR1 SGHNT and CDR2 YYREEE come from the germline V gene (reference sequence). This CDR3 spans 12 amino acids. V trimming: 6 bases; J trimming: 6 bases; junction bases outside the gene matches: 3. Here the CDR3 DNA reads TGTGCCAGCAAGGGGGCATTCAATGAGCAGTTCTTC. It encodes CASKGAFNEQFF.

V and J are TRBV2 and TRBJ2-1; D gene uncertain. Trimming pared 3 bases from V and 4 bases from J, leaving 16 bases between. This CDR3 spans 16 amino acids. Germline values: CDR1 SNHLY, CDR2 FYNNEI. In nucleotides, the CDR3 is TGTGCCAGCAGTGACGAAGCCCCGACCGAATACAATGAGCAGTTCTTC. Translating it yields CASSDEAPTEYNEQFF. The entire variable domain, with the rest obtained from reference TRBV2 and TRBJ2-1, is as follows: EPEVTQTPSHQVTQMGQEVILRCVPISNHLYFYWYRQILGQKVEFLVSFYNNEISEKSEIFDDQFSVERPDGSNFTLKIRSTKLEDSAMYFCASSDEAPTEYNEQFFGPGTRLTVL.

The chain has TRBV12-5 and TRBJ1-2, with 7 bases fitting TRBD1. The CDR3 spans 18 residues. The J segment lost 2 bases and the V segment lost 1 base, leaving 13 bases of the junction unmatched. Germline V gives CDR1 LGHNT, CDR2 FRNRAP. Here the CDR3 reads CASGLELTGPGRNYGYTF. The CDR3 DNA reads TGTGCTAGTGGTTTGGAGCTGACAGGGCCCGGGAGGAACTATGGCTACACCTTC.

This clone came up a few times. The chain couples TRBV12-3 or TRBV12-4 to TRBJ1-2; D not certain. The CDR3 contains 12 residues. V was trimmed by 3 bases and J by 5 bases, leaving 7 bases between them. The CDR3 DNA reads TGTGCCAGCAGTTTCAGGAAATATGGCTACACCTTC. Its translation: CASSFRKYGYTF.

The V gene is TRBV5-5, the J gene TRBJ1-5; D is uncertain. CDR1 and CDR2 (germline): SGHKS, YYEKEE (reference sequence). The CDR3 contains 13 residues. Trimming removed 4 bases from V and 3 bases from J, with 8 bases in between. Here the CDR3 reads CASSHRNNQPQHF. CDR3 bases: TGTGCCAGCAGCCACAGAAACAATCAGCCCCAGCATTTT.

In DNA form, the CDR3 reads TGTGCCAGCAGGGACCAGGGCCCCTATAATTCACCCCTCCACTTT. It encodes CASRDQGPYNSPLHF. The chain links TRBV3-1 (or the pseudogene TRBV3-2) to TRBJ1-6, with D possibly being TRBD1 (5 bases). V was cut by 6 bases and J by 2 bases, with 11 bases left in between. The CDR3 contains 15 residues. Germline lookup yields CDR1 LGHDT and CDR2 YNNKEL (reference sequence).